The sequence of this T cell receptor (beta chain) was determined in a study of shared clonotypes between healthy human individuals (dated by TCRdb to the early 2020s). The study in broad terms: The cohort included three men and a couple of women between 18 and 49 years of age. For each donor, three plates each were used for CD4 naive and CD4 memory, two plates were used for CD8 naive, and one plate was used for CD8 memory. The study deeply sequenced blood TCR repertoires of about 5 healthy adults to estimate repertoire size and the extent of clonotype sharing between individuals. Different laboratories and diverse techniques were used to prepare libraries and sequence TCR repertoires, to increase sequencing depth and limit assay-specific biases. Leukapheresis yielded between about 0.8 and 8.9 billion PBMCs per donor. The study at large found these results: Even with the large sequencing depth, rarefaction of the sorted-subset datasets indicated that sequencing was incomplete. The genetic and exposure-history diversity represented was limited by the small number of donors. Across a few donors, approximately 4.6% of naive CD4, over 3% of naive CD8, about 2.3% of memory CD4, and 0.4% of memory CD8 clonotypes were shared. Only blood was sampled, and tissue TCR repertoires likely differ from those in blood. Naive subsets generally had larger estimated clonotype richness than memory subsets. Compared with non-shared clonotypes, clonotypes shared by all four sorted-subset donors had higher generation probabilities. Based on pairwise subsampling, the degree of clonotype sharing among donors was expected to be affected by sequencing depth.

As for this clone: Which antigen it targets is not known. No base-level quality is on record; no much larger clone is a single base apart.

Per the germline V gene (reference sequence), GTSNPN is the CDR1 and SVGIG is the CDR2. Inclusive of the bounding cysteine and phenylalanine, the CDR3 is 14 residues long. The only DNA kept is the CDR3, 42 bases in frame from the first base. Relative to germline, V is missing 1 base and J is missing 6 bases, with 4 bases of the junction outside any gene match. Using the deep immunoSEQ assay, TCR CDR3 regions were amplified from genomic DNA by multiplex PCR. For each cell subset, the extracted genomic DNA was distributed evenly across all wells of several immunoSEQ 96-well plates, and each plate served as one replicate. Each replicate PCR for sorted subsets received approximately 220 ng genomic DNA, equal to about 30,000 T cell genomes. Purified libraries were measured with a Qubit 3.0 fluorometer, size-checked on a Bioanalyzer 2100, and measured again with the KAPA Library Quantification kit. Each immunoSEQ 96-well plate was sequenced on its own single-read 150-cycle Illumina NextSeq 550 flow cell. The paper's processing steps were these. The immunoSEQ output contained only junctional sequences without quality scores, so filtering could not match that applied to full-length reads. Sequences were annotated with PyIR, a Python wrapper for IgBLAST v1.9, using IMGT germline references to assign V/J genes and CDR3. Reads were removed for weak V/J assignments (E-value above 1e-6), missing CDR3, stop codons, out-of-frame junctions, or ambiguous translated residues. A V3J clonotype was defined by an identical inferred V gene, J gene, and CDR3 amino acid sequence. To compute the percentage overlap between repertoires, the number of shared unique clonotypes was divided by the size of the smaller repertoire. RTK rarefaction, the Chao1 estimator, and Recon v2.1 estimates of unobserved clonotypes were used to assess repertoire richness. Generation probabilities were computed with OLGA for all TCRbeta clonotypes obtained by the gDNA method from a few donors. Imported from immuneACCESS, the table was reduced by TCRdb to in-frame sequences with V and J called. These copies leave out some clones; in studies compared against another copy, an unresolved V gene accounts for under half, and the cause of the remainder is not known. From that table come the V and J calls and clone size; the DNA was used to work out D and trimming. Here the sample has some 2.1 million clones; over 85% occur a single time. The ten largest clones add up to more than 1.5% of the sample.

CD8 naive samples consisted of CD45RO-negative cells that were positively selected for CCR7, yielding a CD45RA+CCR7+ population without TemRA cells. Donors were healthy HIV-negative adults with no recently reported acute infections or vaccinations. Every donor was a Caucasian adult living in Nashville, Tennessee, USA. After blood collection by leukapheresis, PBMCs were isolated using Ficoll-Histopaque density gradient centrifugation and then cryopreserved in the vapor phase of liquid nitrogen. Analytical flow cytometry was used to check the purity and quantity of every magnetically sorted T cell population. From each sorted fraction, genomic DNA was isolated and quantified by UV absorbance on a Nanodrop 2000c.

The chain employs TRBV30 and TRBJ1-2; a stretch of 11 junction bases matches TRBD1. The source is a man between 18 and 35 years old in good health. Some clones in this sample may be carry-over from other donors' samples. Sequenced input: naive CD8+ T cells from PBMCs. In the paper's terms, the cell subset or site label means: CD45RA+CCR7+. The bases read TGTGCCTGGAGTGAGGGACAGGGGGGCGATGGCTACACCTTC. Its protein reads: CAWSEGQGGDGYTF.